This TCR beta chain appears in the sequencing data of a study of T cells in Graves' hyperthyroidism and ophthalmopathy. The study, taken as a whole, reports: Most expanded thyroid clonotypes above 0.001 recurred in blood.

As regards this clonotype: The antigen remains undetermined.

The CDR3 is 19 amino acids. Trimming took 1 base from V and 1 from J; bases not matched to a gene: 9. The germline gives CDR1 LGHNA, CDR2 YSLEER. TCR beta CDR3 regions were amplified from RNA. TCR CDR3 regions were first amplified by RT-PCR with HTBI primers. MiXCR, run by TCRdb on the multiplex PCR reads, gives a single entry per CDR3 protein. The table lists about 740,000 distinct CDR3 sequences, 14% of them singletons, with roughly a tenth in the top ten. Sample: blood. This TCR came from a woman aged 18-30 years with Graves' hyperthyroidism. The chain carries TRBV4-3 and TRBJ1-5, with TRBD1 identical over 11 bases. DNA of the CDR3: TGCGCCAGCAGCCAAGGTTGGACAGGGGGCGCTTACAGCAATCAGCCCCAGCATTTT. It specifies CASSQGWTGGAYSNQPQHF.